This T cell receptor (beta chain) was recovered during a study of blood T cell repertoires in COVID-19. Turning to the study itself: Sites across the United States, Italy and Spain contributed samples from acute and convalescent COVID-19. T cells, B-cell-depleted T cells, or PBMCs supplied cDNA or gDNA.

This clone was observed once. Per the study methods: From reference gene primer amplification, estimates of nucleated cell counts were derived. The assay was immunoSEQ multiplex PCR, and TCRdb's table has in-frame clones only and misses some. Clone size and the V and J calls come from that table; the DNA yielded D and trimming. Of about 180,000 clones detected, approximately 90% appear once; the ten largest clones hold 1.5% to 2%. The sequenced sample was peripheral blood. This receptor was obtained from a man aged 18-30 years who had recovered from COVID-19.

Here the CDR3 DNA reads TGTGCCACCAGCGATACCAGGGTAAGCTCCTACAATGAGCAGTTCTTC. This gives the protein CATSDTRVSSYNEQFF. The rearrangement links TRBV24-1 to TRBJ2-1, with D maybe TRBD1 (5 bases). Germline V gene lookup returns CDR1 KGHDR and CDR2 SFDVKD. V was trimmed by 7 bases and J by 0 bases, leaving 15 bases between them. CDR3 length: 16 residues.